This paragraph covers one T cell receptor beta chain sequence. Its antigen remains unidentified. V was trimmed by 10 bases and J by 7 bases, leaving 12 bases between them. The CDR3 runs 10 residues. The V gene's germline CDR1 is SGHRS and CDR2 YFSETQ. Sampled 1 year posttransplant, controls received myeloablative marrow transplants, methotrexate and a calcineurin inhibitor. The source of the sample is a study of T cells after posttransplantation cyclophosphamide. General observations from the study: Recipient CMV seropositivity and CMV reactivation strongly tracked TRB clonality.

Assay used: immunoSEQ multiplex PCR; TCRdb lists only in-frame clones, some missing. The table records about 15,000 clones, almost 85% of them present only once. The sequence derives from a male patient in his late teens or twenties who received an allogeneic stem cell transplant from a related donor, was CMV-positive, and had no GVHD. Among the T cells, some may be from the graft donor. This chain joins TRBV5-1 and TRBJ2-7, with unresolved D. Sequencing used PBMCs, obtained approximately 390 days after allogeneic stem cell transplant with calcineurin inhibitor and methotrexate. CDR3 nucleotides: TGCGCCCAGGCAGGCCTGGAGCAGTACTTC. Translating it yields CAQAGLEQYF.